The 30 T cell receptor beta chains given below trace back to one sample, sequenced in a study of cytomegalovirus exposure and HLA in healthy donors. Both 60 Vbeta primers and 13 Jbeta primers went into the PCR. TCRdb's copy holds only in-frame clones and misses some; the assay was immunoSEQ multiplex PCR. The sample consists of about 150,000 clones, about 85% of them appearing once. Sequencing was performed on PBMCs. Receptors originate from a human donor in good health.

Here the CDR3 DNA reads TGTGCCTGGAGCCCACGGATTAGGGGGCCTAGCGAGCAGTACTTC. Protein: CAWSPRIRGPSEQYF. The chain has TRBV30 and TRBJ2-7, with 7 bases lining up with TRBD1. The CDR3 is made up of 15 amino acids. Germline V lookup: CDR1 GTSNPN, CDR2 SVGIG (reference sequence). The V segment lost 3 bases and the J segment 6 bases; nucleotides outside the gene matches: 14.

A single count supports this clone. The CDR3 DNA sequence: TGTGCCAGTAGTATAAGCGGTGAAAAACTGTTTTTT. It encodes CASSISGEKLFF. The genes are TRBV19 and TRBJ1-4; no clear D. This CDR3 is built from 12 residues. From germline, CDR1 is LNHDA and CDR2 SQIVND (reference sequence). V was trimmed by 2 bases and J by 7 bases, leaving 5 bases between them.

The genes are TRBV5-1 and TRBJ1-1; 7 nucleotides align to TRBD1. J lost 3 bases, V lost 4 bases, and 9 bases had no gene match. The CDR3 totals 15 residues. Germline loops: CDR1 SGHRS, CDR2 YFSETQ. In DNA, the CDR3 is TGCGCCAGCAGCCAACAGGGGCGCAGGGACACTGAAGCTTTCTTT. Translating gives CASSQQGRRDTEAFF.

The chain uses TRBV7-8 and TRBJ1-2, with TRBD1 matching 7 bases. V shed 5 bases, J shed 3 bases, and the junction held 9 bases outside the gene matches. Per the germline V gene, CDR1 is SGHVS and CDR2 is FQNEAQ. CDR3 length: 15 residues. CDR3 in DNA: TGTGCCAGCAGCCGTGCCGCCCAGGGGGACTATGGCTACACCTTC. Amino acid sequence: CASSRAAQGDYGYTF.

This rearrangement joins TRBV5-6 to TRBJ2-5; 9 nucleotides line up with TRBD1. The J call is uncertain, as TRBJ2-7 better fits the DNA end. The CDR3 runs 14 residues. CDR1 and CDR2 from the germline V gene are SGHDT and YYEEEE. CDR3 sequence (DNA): TGTGCCAGCAGCTGGGGGACAGGGTTCTACGAGCAGTACTTC. Encoded protein: CASSWGTGFYEQYF.

V is TRBV30 and J is TRBJ1-4, with TRBD1 matching 8 bases. Trimming removed 5 bases from V and 6 bases from J; junction bases left unmatched: 8. Germline values: CDR1 GTSNPN, CDR2 SVGIG (reference sequence). The CDR3 is made up of 14 amino acids. CDR3 sequence reads: CAWGQGAPDEKLFF. CDR3 sequence (DNA): TGTGCCTGGGGCCAGGGGGCTCCCGATGAAAAACTGTTTTTT. Full variable domain (missing parts from reference TRBV30 and TRBJ1-4): SQTIHQWPATLVQPVGSPLSLECTVEGTSNPNLYWYRQAAGRGLQLLFYSVGIGQISSEVPQNLSASRPQDRQFILSSKKLLLSDSGFYLCAWGQGAPDEKLFFGSGTQLSVL.

The chain couples TRBV7-9 to TRBJ2-5; TRBD2 might be the D (6 bases). The CDR3 spans 12 residues. Between the trimmed V and J ends, which lost 6 bases and 10 bases, there was a span of 15 bases. The V gene's germline CDR1 is SEHNR and CDR2 FQNEAQ (reference sequence). The CDR3 coding sequence is TGTGCCAGCAGATCCACGGGGGAAGACCAGTACTTC. Its translation: CASRSTGEDQYF.

This chain joins TRBV9 and TRBJ1-5; 11 bases align to TRBD1. Trimming took 5 bases from V and 0 from J; bases not matched to a gene: 4. CDR3 length: 16 amino acids. Germline V gives CDR1 SGDLS, CDR2 YYNGEE. This chain's CDR3 is CASSRTGGDSNQPQHF. In DNA, the CDR3 is TGTGCCAGCAGTCGGACAGGGGGCGATAGCAATCAGCCCCAGCATTTT. Variable domain in full (rest from reference TRBV9 and TRBJ1-5): DSGVTQTPKHLITATGQRVTLRCSPRSGDLSVYWYQQSLDQGLQFLIQYYNGEERAKGNILERFSAQQFPDLHSELNLSSLELGDSALYFCASSRTGGDSNQPQHFGDGTRLSIL.

This rearrangement joins TRBV30 to TRBJ1-1; D is possibly TRBD1 (6 bases). The germline CDR1 and CDR2 sequences are GTSNPN and SVGIG (reference sequence). The CDR3 extends over 13 amino acids. V was cut by 1 base and J by 11 bases, with 17 bases left in between. The CDR3 reads CAWSALGAGGAFF. The CDR3 nucleotides read TGTGCCTGGAGTGCGCTGGGGGCGGGGGGCGCTTTCTTT. The full variable domain, completed using reference TRBV30 and TRBJ1-1, is SQTIHQWPATLVQPVGSPLSLECTVEGTSNPNLYWYRQAAGRGLQLLFYSVGIGQISSEVPQNLSASRPQDRQFILSSKKLLLSDSGFYLCAWSALGAGGAFFGQGTRLTVV.

This CDR3 reads CASSQPLTGVYYGYTF. The DNA for the CDR3 is TGCGCCAGCAGCCAGCCTTTGACAGGCGTATACTATGGCTACACCTTC. The V call is TRBV4-1, the J call TRBJ1-2; a possible D gene is TRBD1 (6 bases). Germline CDR1 MGHRA, CDR2 YSYEKL. The V end was cut by 3 bases, the J end by 3 bases, with 17 bases between. This CDR3 has 16 residues.

The chain links TRBV30 to TRBJ1-5; a weak D match, TRBD1 (5 bases). V dropped 1 base and J dropped 6 bases, with 13 bases sitting between them. Germline V gene data show CDR1 as GTSNPN and CDR2 as SVGIG (reference sequence). The CDR3 loop spans 14 amino acids. The CDR3 sequence: CAWSDPRVGQPQHF. In nucleotides, the CDR3 is TGTGCCTGGAGTGACCCCAGGGTTGGTCAGCCCCAGCATTTT.

This chain uses TRBV27 with TRBJ1-5, with 8 nucleotides matching TRBD1. The CDR3 totals 16 residues. The ends lost 5 bases at V and 2 bases at J; junction bases unmatched: 8. Germline-derived CDR1 and CDR2 are MNHEY and SMNVEV (reference sequence). CDR3 amino acids: CASSLTGGGGNQPQHF. For the CDR3, the DNA is TGTGCCAGCAGTCTCACAGGGGGTGGAGGCAATCAGCCCCAGCATTTT.

The gene calls are TRBV2 and TRBJ1-4, with a possible D match to TRBD1 (5 bases). Germline assignment: CDR1 SNHLY and CDR2 FYNNEI. V was trimmed by 5 bases and J by 3 bases, leaving 10 bases between them. The CDR3 runs to 14 residues. CDR3 DNA: TGTGCCAGCAGTCTGGGGCTGGCTAATGAAAAACTGTTTTTT. Its translation is CASSLGLANEKLFF.

The V gene is TRBV18, the J gene TRBJ2-5, with D uncertain. The V end lost 3 bases, the J end lost 1 base, and 9 bases lay between the germline ends. The CDR3 has 14 amino acids. CDR1 KGHSH and CDR2 LQKENI come from the germline V gene. The CDR3 loop reads CASSPNSSQETQYF. CDR3 DNA: TGTGCCAGCTCACCGAACAGTTCCCAAGAGACCCAGTACTTC.

CDR3 coding DNA: TGTGCCAGCACCTCCGGGTCTGCTTACGAGCAGTACTTC. It yields the protein CASTSGSAYEQYF. V usage is TRBV6-1 and J usage is TRBJ2-7; D gene ambiguous. The CDR3 covers 13 residues. Germline CDR1 MNHNS, CDR2 SASEGT. The V end was cut by 7 bases, the J end by 4 bases, with 14 bases between.

As concerns this clone: An end of the junction does not agree with germline; a read error may underlie this. The chain joins TRBV7-9 to TRBJ1-2; 9 bases align to TRBD1. Germline V CDR1 and CDR2: SEHNR, FQNEAQ (reference sequence). The length of the CDR3 is 16 residues. This CDR3 reads CSSSLAYRGRVYGYTF. DNA of the CDR3: TGTTCCAGCAGCTTAGCATACAGGGGGCGCGTCTATGGCTACACCTTC.

The chain has TRBV7-2 and TRBJ2-5, with 9 bases that match TRBD2. The DNA end favors TRBJ2-7, so the J call may be wrong. CDR3 length equals 16 residues. The V gene's germline CDR1 is SGHTA and CDR2 FQGNSA. CDR3 bases: TGTGCCAGCAGCTTACTCACAGCGGGGGGCTCCTACGAGCAGTACTTC. Translated, it gives CASSLLTAGGSYEQYF.

This sequence joins TRBV9 and TRBJ2-1; 7 bases agree with TRBD2. CDR3 size: 16 residues. CDR1 and CDR2 from the germline V gene are SGDLS and YYNGEE. V lost 3 bases and J lost 2; bases outside the gene matches: 8. CDR3 bases: TGTGCCAGCAGCGCCACGGGGAGCGGGGCCTACAATGAGCAGTTCTTC. It specifies CASSATGSGAYNEQFF.

The V call is TRBV6-1, the J call TRBJ2-1, with 8 bases lining up with TRBD1. The junction had 4 bases not matched to a gene; V was cut back by 6 bases and J by 0 bases. The germline CDR1 and CDR2 sequences are MNHNS and SASEGT. This CDR3 contains 15 residues. The CDR3 sequence is CASRKDRGSYNEQFF. CDR3 sequence (DNA): TGTGCCAGCAGAAAAGACAGGGGCTCCTACAATGAGCAGTTCTTC.

The chain recombines TRBV10-3 with TRBJ2-7; TRBD2 matches at 10 bases. Germline lookup yields CDR1 ENHRY and CDR2 SYGVKD. The CDR3 is 14 residues long. V trimming: 4 bases; J trimming: 7 bases; junction bases outside the gene matches: 7. The DNA for the CDR3 is TGTGCCATCAGTGCAGCGGGGGGGCGAGGTGAGCAGTACTTC. Residues: CAISAAGGRGEQYF.

The gene calls are TRBV4-1 and TRBJ2-5, with D maybe TRBD1 (5 bases). The CDR3 has 16 amino acids. Trimming left V 0 bases short and J 1 base short, with 12 bases between. Looked up from germline, CDR1 is MGHRA and CDR2 is YSYEKL. For the CDR3, the DNA is TGCGCCAGCAGCCAAGAACCCCCGACAGCCCAAGAGACCCAGTACTTC. This translates into CASSQEPPTAQETQYF.

The chain joins TRBV5-1 to TRBJ2-3; TRBD2 is a possible D gene (7 bases). The germline V gene encodes CDR1 SGHRS and CDR2 YFSETQ. The CDR3 runs 16 residues. Trimming took 7 bases from V and 4 from J, leaving 22 bases between them. DNA for the CDR3: TGCGCCAGCTCCCCCCTCGGGGCGGGGGCGGCAGATACGCAGTATTTT. Protein: CASSPLGAGAADTQYF.

This clone has more than one count but fewer than ten. The chain couples TRBV28 to TRBJ2-7, with TRBD1 identical over 9 bases. With V trimmed by 7 bases and J by 5 bases, 9 bases remained unmatched. The CDR3 runs to 14 residues. Looked up from germline, CDR1 is MDHEN and CDR2 is SYDVKM. The CDR3 reads CASIAGTGIHEQYF. The CDR3 DNA reads TGTGCCAGCATAGCCGGGACAGGGATTCACGAGCAGTACTTC.

The chain joins TRBV4-2 to TRBJ1-1; maybe TRBD1 (5 bases). This CDR3 has 15 residues. Trimming cost V 3 bases and J 5 bases, with 16 bases left between them. Germline loops: CDR1 LGHNA, CDR2 YNFKEQ. CDR3 loop: CASSQNRPRGTEAFF. CDR3 sequence (DNA): TGTGCCAGCAGCCAGAATCGACCTCGGGGGACTGAAGCTTTCTTT.

The rearrangement links TRBV7-2 to TRBJ2-4, with TRBD1 as a possible D gene (6 bases). Trimming stripped 4 bases from V and 6 bases from J, with 19 bases between. This CDR3 has 16 residues. Germline V gives CDR1 SGHTA, CDR2 FQGNSA. CDR3 sequence: CASSSGLSWGLNIQYF. The CDR3 region has the DNA TGTGCCAGCAGCTCAGGACTCTCATGGGGGCTAAACATTCAGTACTTC. Full variable domain (rest looked up from reference TRBV7-2 and TRBJ2-4): GAGVSQSPSNKVTEKGKDVELRCDPISGHTALYWYRQSLGQGLEFLIYFQGNSAPDKSGLPSDRFSAERTGGSVSTLTIQRTQQEDSAVYLCASSSGLSWGLNIQYFGAGTRLSVL.

This chain connects TRBV7-2 to TRBJ1-1; D unresolved. The ends were cut back, 3 bases at V and 3 bases at J, with 11 bases in the middle. This CDR3 region has 14 residues. Germline lookup yields CDR1 SGHTA and CDR2 FQGNSA. The CDR3 protein is CASSLEGGYTEAFF. The CDR3 region has the DNA TGTGCCAGCAGCTTGGAGGGAGGGTACACTGAAGCTTTCTTT.

CDR3: CASDRSNEKLFF. The CDR3 DNA reads as TGTGCCAGCGACAGGAGTAATGAAAAACTGTTTTTT. The chain links TRBV2 to TRBJ1-4; D is possibly TRBD1 (6 bases). Germline CDR1 reads SNHLY; CDR2 reads FYNNEI. The V end was cut by 8 bases, the J end by 4 bases, with 8 bases between. The CDR3 runs 12 residues.

The CDR3 spells CASAPTGNEQFF. The DNA of the CDR3 is TGCGCCAGCGCCCCCACAGGGAATGAGCAGTTCTTC. The V gene is TRBV10-2, the J gene TRBJ2-1; D is perhaps TRBD1 (6 bases). Germline CDR1 reads WSHSY; CDR2 reads SAAADI. Between the trimmed V and J ends, which lost 8 bases and 7 bases, there was a span of 12 bases. CDR3 size: 12 residues.

The rearrangement uses TRBV4-1 and TRBJ2-7; D is possibly TRBD1 (5 bases). The V end lost 2 bases, the J end lost 7 bases, and 18 bases lay between the germline ends. This CDR3 is built from 15 residues. Per the germline V gene, CDR1 is MGHRA and CDR2 is YSYEKL. The CDR3 DNA is TGCGCCAGCAGCCAAAAATCGGTTCTCCCAGGGGAGCAGTACTTC. This codes for CASSQKSVLPGEQYF.

This chain connects TRBV5-1 to TRBJ1-3; TRBD1 is a possible D gene (5 bases). V lost 7 bases, J lost 0 bases, and 11 bases lay in between. Germline V gene lookup returns CDR1 SGHRS and CDR2 YFSETQ. The CDR3 contains 14 residues. The CDR3 DNA follows: TGCGCCAGCGCGCAGGGTACCTCTGGAAACACCATATATTTT. Amino acid sequence: CASAQGTSGNTIYF.